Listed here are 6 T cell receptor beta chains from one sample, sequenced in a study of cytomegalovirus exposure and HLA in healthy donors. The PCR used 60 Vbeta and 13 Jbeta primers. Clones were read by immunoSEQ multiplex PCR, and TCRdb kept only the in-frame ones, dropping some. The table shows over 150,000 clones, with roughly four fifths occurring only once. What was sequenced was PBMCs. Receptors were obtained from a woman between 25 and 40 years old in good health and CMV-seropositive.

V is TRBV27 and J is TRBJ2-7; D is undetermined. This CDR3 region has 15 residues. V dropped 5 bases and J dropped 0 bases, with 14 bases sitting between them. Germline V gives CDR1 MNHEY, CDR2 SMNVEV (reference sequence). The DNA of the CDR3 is TGTGCCAGCAGTGCAACTAAAACTTACTCCTACGAGCAGTACTTC. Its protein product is CASSATKTYSYEQYF.

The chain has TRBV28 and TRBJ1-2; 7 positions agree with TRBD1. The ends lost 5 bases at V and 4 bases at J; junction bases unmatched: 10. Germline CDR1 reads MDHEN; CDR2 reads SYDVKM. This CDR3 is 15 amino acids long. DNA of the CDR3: TGTGCCAGCAGTGAAGCCGGGACAGAATCCTATGGCTACACCTTC. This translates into CASSEAGTESYGYTF.

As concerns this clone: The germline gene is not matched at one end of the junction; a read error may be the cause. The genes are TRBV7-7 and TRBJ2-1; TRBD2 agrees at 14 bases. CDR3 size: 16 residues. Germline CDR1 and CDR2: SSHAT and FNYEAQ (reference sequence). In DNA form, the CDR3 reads TGTGCTAGCAGCTTGGGACTAGCGGGAGTTTACAATGAGCAGTTCTTC. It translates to CASSLGLAGVYNEQFF.

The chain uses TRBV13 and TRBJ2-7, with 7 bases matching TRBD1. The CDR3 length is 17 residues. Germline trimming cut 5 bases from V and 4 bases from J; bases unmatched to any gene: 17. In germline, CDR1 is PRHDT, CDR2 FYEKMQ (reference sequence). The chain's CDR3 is CASSPTGIPVGQYEQYF. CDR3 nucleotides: TGTGCCAGCAGCCCGACAGGGATCCCGGTGGGGCAATACGAGCAGTACTTC.

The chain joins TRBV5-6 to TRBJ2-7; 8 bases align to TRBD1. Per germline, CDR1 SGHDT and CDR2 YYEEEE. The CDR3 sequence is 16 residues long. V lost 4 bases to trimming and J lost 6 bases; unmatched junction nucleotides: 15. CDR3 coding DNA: TGTGCCAGCAGCCTCCCCCTGACAGGGGTCTCGGGCGAGCAGTACTTC. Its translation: CASSLPLTGVSGEQYF.

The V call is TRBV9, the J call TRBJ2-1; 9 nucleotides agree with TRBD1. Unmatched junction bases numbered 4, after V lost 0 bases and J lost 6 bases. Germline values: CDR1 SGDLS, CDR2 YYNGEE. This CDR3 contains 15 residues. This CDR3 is CASSVVGTGSNEQFF. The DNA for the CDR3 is TGTGCCAGCAGCGTAGTAGGGACAGGGAGCAATGAGCAGTTCTTC.